This TCR beta chain was recovered during a study of blood T cell repertoires in COVID-19. Overall study: T cells, B-cell-depleted T cells, or PBMCs supplied cDNA or gDNA.

This CDR3 comprises 12 residues. Germline-derived CDR1 and CDR2 are MNHEY and SVGEGT. Trimming took off 5 bases at V and 4 bases at J, with 6 bases between the two ends. Original analysis: The assay estimated nucleated cells by amplifying reference gene primers. Libraries were prepared by immunoSEQ multiplex PCR; TCRdb keeps only in-frame clonotypes and omits some of them. That table furnishes V, J and clone size, whereas the DNA furnished D and trimming. The sample contains approximately 450,000 clones, around 90% of which appear only once. Participant age was roughly 18 to 100 years, and participants resided in approximately 25 US areas. Allocation to cohorts depended on clinical history reported by the participants.

The sample was PBMCs or T cells enriched from blood (not recorded which). The sequence was collected from a woman in her late teens or twenties with acute COVID-19. The J gene is TRBJ2-1, the V gene TRBV6-2 or TRBV6-3; D is possibly TRBD2 (5 bases). The CDR3 protein is CASSREYNEQFF. CDR3 DNA sequence: TGTGCCAGCAGTAGGGAGTACAATGAGCAGTTCTTC.